A single sample is the source of the 26 T cell receptor beta chains below, sequenced in a study of shared clonotypes between healthy human individuals. Sequencing used immunoSEQ multiplex PCR; TCRdb keeps in-frame clones, though not all of them. The sample comprises over 300,000 clones, over 75% of which are singletons, and around 15% rests with the top ten. The source material was memory CD8+ T cells sorted from blood. Subset defined: CD45RO+ cells pooled with CCR7-negative TemRA cells. These receptors were collected from a man younger than 35 in good health.

The rearrangement joins TRBV9 to TRBJ2-1; D may be TRBD1 (6 bases). The CDR3 runs 14 residues. V was trimmed by 3 bases and J by 8 bases, leaving 15 bases between them. Germline loops: CDR1 SGDLS, CDR2 YYNGEE. CDR3 sequence (DNA): TGTGCCAGCAGCGCAAGATCTTCAGGGGATGAGCAGTTCTTC. Its translation is CASSARSSGDEQFF.

In nucleotides, the CDR3 is TGTGCCAGCAGCCCAAAGGAAGGAATCCAAGAGACCCAGTACTTC. Amino acids: CASSPKEGIQETQYF. This sequence joins TRBV7-8 and TRBJ2-5; D is unresolved. The CDR3 is made up of 15 amino acids. With 5 bases removed from V and 1 base from J, the gap between germline ends came to 14 bases. Germline V CDR1 and CDR2: SGHVS, FQNEAQ. Looking up the rest from reference TRBV7-8 and TRBJ2-5 gives the full variable domain: GAGVSQSPRYKVAKRGQDVALRCDPISGHVSLFWYQQALGQGPEFLTYFQNEAQLDKSGLPSDRFFAERPEGSVSTLKIQRTQQEDSAVYLCASSPKEGIQETQYFGPGTRLLVL.

This clone has a handful of counts. The chain couples TRBV6-5 to TRBJ2-6; D could derive from TRBD1 or TRBD2 (5 bases each). V lost 7 bases, J lost 1 base, and 8 bases lay in between. The CDR3 is made up of 14 amino acids. Germline V gene sequence: CDR1 MNHEY, CDR2 SVGAGI. The CDR3 DNA is TGTGCCAGCACCTGGGGGTCTGGGGCCAACGTCCTGACTTTC. As protein: CASTWGSGANVLTF.

This sequence joins TRBV30 and TRBJ2-5; D possibly uses TRBD1 or TRBD2 (5 bases each). This CDR3 contains 14 residues. Trimming left V 5 bases short and J 5 bases short, with 18 bases between. Germline values: CDR1 GTSNPN, CDR2 SVGIG (reference sequence). The CDR3 protein is CAWSLGQGGETQYF. CDR3 sequence (DNA): TGTGCCTGGTCACTGGGGCAGGGCGGGGAGACCCAGTACTTC.

V usage is TRBV6-6 and J usage is TRBJ2-1; 8 bases align to TRBD1. CDR1 and CDR2 from the germline V gene are MNHNY and SVGAGI (reference sequence). J was trimmed by 5 bases and V by 6 bases; bases with no gene match: 9. CDR3 length equals 15 residues. The CDR3 region has the DNA TGTGCCAGCAGCCGTTCCGGGACAGGTAACAATGAGCAGTTCTTC. Its translation: CASSRSGTGNNEQFF.

J is TRBJ1-6 and V is TRBV5-5; D remains ambiguous. CDR3 size: 13 residues. V lost 4 bases and J 9 bases, leaving 11 bases between the germline ends. Germline V gene data show CDR1 as SGHKS and CDR2 as YYEKEE (reference sequence). CDR3 DNA sequence: TGTGCCAGCAGCCCAGGACTCAGTTCACCCCTCCACTTT. Its protein is CASSPGLSSPLHF.

This chain links TRBV11-3 with TRBJ2-2; D uncertain. CDR3 length equals 13 residues. CDR1 SGHNT and CDR2 YENEEA come from the germline V gene. Trimming shortened V by 0 bases and J by 3 bases, and 2 bases separated the two germline ends. The CDR3 region is CASSLEYTGELFF. DNA for the CDR3: TGTGCCAGCAGCTTAGAATACACCGGGGAGCTGTTTTTT.

The V call is TRBV6-1, the J call TRBJ2-7; D may be TRBD1 (6 bases). The CDR3 consists of 14 residues. Per the germline V gene, CDR1 is MNHNS and CDR2 is SASEGT. Trimming cost V 5 bases and J 6 bases, with 17 bases left between them. The CDR3 coding sequence is TGTGCCAGCAGTTTGACAGGCGCCTTCGGCGAGCAGTACTTC. It codes for CASSLTGAFGEQYF.

The chain uses TRBV7-9 and TRBJ2-2, with D perhaps assigned TRBD1 or TRBD2 (5 bases each). The V end lost 8 bases, the J end lost 2 bases, and 15 bases lay between the germline ends. CDR3 length: 15 residues. The germline V gene has CDR1 SEHNR and CDR2 FQNEAQ (reference sequence). The chain's CDR3 is CASREGPTNTGELFF. Here the CDR3 DNA reads TGTGCCAGCCGTGAGGGGCCGACTAACACCGGGGAGCTGTTTTTT.

This chain links TRBV27 with TRBJ2-7; D is possibly TRBD1 (6 bases). Per germline, CDR1 MNHEY and CDR2 SMNVEV (reference sequence). Deletions cut 0 bases from V and 3 bases from J, with 21 bases between. This CDR3 comprises 18 residues. CDR3 in DNA: TGTGCCAGCAGTTTATCGTCAGGGGCCAATTCGTGGGGCTACGAGCAGTACTTC. This gives the protein CASSLSSGANSWGYEQYF.

The V gene is TRBV30, the J gene TRBJ2-7; a possible D gene is TRBD2 (5 bases). This CDR3 comprises 12 residues. Germline CDR1 is GTSNPN and CDR2 is SVGIG (reference sequence). Between the trimmed V and J ends, which lost 5 bases and 6 bases, there was a span of 14 bases. The CDR3 DNA reads as TGTGCCTGGTCTCTCGGGGTCAGCGAGCAGTACTTC. Residues: CAWSLGVSEQYF.

CDR3 loop: CASSLVREMGGYTF. The CDR3 region has the DNA TGTGCCAGCAGCTTAGTGAGGGAGATGGGTGGCTACACCTTC. The V call is TRBV11-2, the J call TRBJ1-2, with D uncertain. Germline V gives CDR1 SGHAT, CDR2 FQNNGV. The CDR3 covers 14 residues. V was cut by 1 base and J by 7 bases, with 13 bases left in between.

This chain links TRBV10-1 with TRBJ2-1, with 7 positions matching TRBD2. J lost 9 bases, V lost 3 bases, and 5 bases had no gene match. The CDR3 sequence is 13 residues long. From germline, CDR1 is WNHNN and CDR2 SYGVQD (reference sequence). CDR3 residues: CASSELTGGEQFF. CDR3 DNA: TGCGCCAGCAGTGAACTCACGGGAGGTGAGCAGTTCTTC.

The gene calls are TRBV7-9 and TRBJ1-1; D call uncertain. The V end was cut by 2 bases, the J end by 4 bases, with 14 bases between. Germline V CDR1 and CDR2: SEHNR, FQNEAQ (reference sequence). CDR3 size: 15 residues. DNA of the CDR3: TGTGCCAGCAGCTTACCGTGGGGTAGTGGCACTGAAGCTTTCTTT. Residues: CASSLPWGSGTEAFF.

This clone was counted only a few times. The chain combines TRBV19 with TRBJ2-7; 11 nucleotides line up with TRBD2. The CDR3 spans 14 residues. The germline gives CDR1 LNHDA, CDR2 SQIVND (reference sequence). With 1 base clipped from V and 7 bases from J, the junction kept 3 bases outside the gene matches. Written as DNA, the CDR3 is TGTGCCAGTAGTATAGTAGCGGGAGGGCTGGAGCAGTACTTC. Translation gives CASSIVAGGLEQYF.

The chain employs TRBV15 and TRBJ2-1, with D perhaps matching TRBD2 (6 bases). Germline CDR1 reads LNHNV; CDR2 reads YYDKDF (reference sequence). The CDR3 totals 14 residues. The germline V and J ends were trimmed by 5 bases and 0 bases, with 8 bases remaining between them. CDR3 sequence: CATSPGVSYNEQFF. The CDR3 region has the DNA TGTGCCACCAGCCCGGGGGTCTCCTACAATGAGCAGTTCTTC.

The rearrangement links TRBV19 to TRBJ2-2; 8 bases line up with TRBD1. V lost 5 bases and J lost 3; bases outside the gene matches: 11. CDR3 length: 17 amino acids. Germline V lookup: CDR1 LNHDA, CDR2 SQIVND (reference sequence). CDR3 in amino acids: CASSLPDRVGDTGELFF. The CDR3 DNA reads TGTGCCAGTAGTCTCCCGGACAGGGTGGGAGACACCGGGGAGCTGTTTTTT.

This chain uses TRBV6-5 with TRBJ1-6; D gene uncertain. With 0 bases removed from V and 3 bases from J, the gap between germline ends came to 9 bases. The germline CDR1 and CDR2 sequences are MNHEY and SVGAGI. This CDR3 spans 16 amino acids. The CDR3, as DNA: TGTGCCAGCAGTTACTCCAATGAGTTCTATAATTCACCCCTCCACTTT. Protein sequence: CASSYSNEFYNSPLHF.

This chain uses TRBV9 with TRBJ2-7, with a possible D match to TRBD1 (5 bases). This CDR3 has 15 amino acids. V lost 0 bases to trimming and J lost 0 bases, with 10 bases between them. Germline CDR1 reads SGDLS; CDR2 reads YYNGEE. The CDR3 nucleotides are TGTGCCAGCAGCGTAGGGGCAGGGCTCTCCTACGAGCAGTACTTC. As protein: CASSVGAGLSYEQYF.

CDR3 in DNA: TGCGCCAGCAGCTTTTACGGGGGGGCCACAGATACGCAGTATTTT. It is translated as CASSFYGGATDTQYF. V is TRBV5-1 and J is TRBJ2-3; 8 bases match TRBD2. Germline V lookup: CDR1 SGHRS, CDR2 YFSETQ. V shed 2 bases and J 2 bases; nucleotides not matched to a gene: 4. The CDR3 extends over 15 amino acids. The variable domain in full, with the rest retrieved from reference TRBV5-1 and TRBJ2-3, is KAGVTQTPRYLIKTRGQQVTLSCSPISGHRSVSWYQQTPGQGLQFLFEYFSETQRNKGNFPGRFSGRQFSNSRSEMNVSTLELGDSALYLCASSFYGGATDTQYFGPGTRLTVL.

The rearrangement joins TRBV7-2 to TRBJ1-2; 8 nucleotides align to TRBD1. There are 14 residues in the CDR3. Losses at the gene ends were 3 bases for V and 4 bases for J; bases not matched to a gene: 4. Germline loops: CDR1 SGHTA, CDR2 FQGNSA. The CDR3 reads CASSFQGAGYGYTF. DNA of the CDR3: TGTGCCAGCAGCTTCCAGGGGGCCGGCTATGGCTACACCTTC.

The gene calls are TRBV4-1 and TRBJ1-2; D may be TRBD1 (6 bases). The CDR3 covers 15 residues. V lost 2 bases, J lost 5 bases, and 15 bases lay in between. Germline V gene data show CDR1 as MGHRA and CDR2 as YSYEKL. The CDR3 DNA is TGCGCCAGCAGCCAACAGACAGGCCCTAGGTATGGCTACACCTTC. As protein: CASSQQTGPRYGYTF.

The chain combines TRBV5-6 with TRBJ2-3; D remains ambiguous. Deletions cut 5 bases from V and 3 bases from J, with 13 bases between. Germline V gene lookup returns CDR1 SGHDT and CDR2 YYEEEE. The CDR3 covers 14 residues. CDR3 residues: CASSQVLGTDTQYF. In DNA, the CDR3 is TGTGCCAGCAGTCAAGTTTTAGGGACAGATACGCAGTATTTT.

The count of this clone is one. The chain joins TRBV13 to TRBJ1-3, with D maybe TRBD1 (5 bases). The CDR3 has 15 amino acids. Germline CDR1 is PRHDT and CDR2 is FYEKMQ (reference sequence). V lost 0 bases and J lost 0, with 6 bases in between. CDR3 DNA: TGTGCCAGCAGCTTAGGCAGGGTCTCTGGAAACACCATATATTTT. It specifies CASSLGRVSGNTIYF.

The rearrangement joins TRBV7-9 to TRBJ2-7; 10 bases agree with TRBD2. The CDR3 loop spans 15 amino acids. Trimming at V came to 1 base and at J to 0 bases, leaving 0 bases not matched to a gene. CDR1 and CDR2 from the germline V gene are SEHNR and FQNEAQ (reference sequence). The CDR3 region is CASSLGLAGSYEQYF. CDR3 in DNA: TGTGCCAGCAGCTTAGGACTAGCGGGCTCCTACGAGCAGTACTTC.

V gene TRBV19 combines with J gene TRBJ1-1; weak D call: TRBD1 (6 bases). V lost 5 bases and J lost 4, with 17 bases in between. This CDR3 has 15 amino acids. CDR1 and CDR2 from the germline V gene are LNHDA and SQIVND (reference sequence). CDR3: CASSWTDGLGTEAFF. CDR3 bases: TGTGCCAGTAGTTGGACAGATGGTCTGGGCACTGAAGCTTTCTTT.